This T cell receptor (beta chain) emerged from a study of blood T cell repertoires in COVID-19. The germline V gene has CDR1 SQVTM and CDR2 ANQGSEA. The CDR3 is made up of 16 amino acids. V gave up 4 bases and J gave up 2 bases, with 20 bases separating them. In the original analysis: Estimation of nucleated cell counts relied on the amplification of reference gene primers. The assay was immunoSEQ multiplex PCR, and TCRdb's table has in-frame clones only and misses some. Clone size and the V and J calls come from that table; the DNA yielded D and trimming. The table records about 210,000 clones, 84% of them present only once.

What was sequenced was peripheral blood. The chain recombines TRBV29-1 with TRBJ2-5, with a tentative D call TRBD2 (6 bases). The receptor was derived from a woman older than 75 with COVID-19, enrolled during active disease. The CDR3 nucleotides are TGCAGCGTTGGGGGTCCCGGGGGTCGTCCACAAGAGACCCAGTACTTC. Its protein product is CSVGGPGGRPQETQYF.